Shown below are 13 T cell receptor beta chains from a single sample sequenced in a study of blood T cell repertoires in COVID-19. Method: immunoSEQ multiplex PCR; TCRdb's copy keeps in-frame clones and lacks some. The table lists 110,000 or so clones, 75% to 90% of them singletons. Sequenced input: peripheral blood. The receptors were sampled from a woman between 45 and 65 years old with acute or convalescent COVID-19.

The J gene is TRBJ1-2, the V gene TRBV27, with D possibly being TRBD1 (5 bases). V dropped 2 bases and J dropped 4 bases, with 32 bases sitting between them. Germline V lookup: CDR1 MNHEY, CDR2 SMNVEV (reference sequence). CDR3 length: 21 amino acids. For the CDR3, the DNA is TGTGCCAGCAGTTTAAATTTTAGGGCCCTCGACAAGGGGAAGCATGGCTATGGCTACACCTTC. It specifies CASSLNFRALDKGKHGYGYTF.

The chain couples TRBV2 to TRBJ1-2; unclear D gene. In germline, CDR1 is SNHLY, CDR2 FYNNEI. Trimming shortened V by 7 bases and J by 2 bases, and 11 bases separated the two germline ends. The CDR3 has 13 residues. The CDR3 coding sequence is TGTGCCAGCAAGGCTAGGTTGAACTATGGCTACACCTTC. This translates into CASKARLNYGYTF.

The chain uses TRBV7-9 and TRBJ1-1; a possible D gene is TRBD1 (5 bases). The CDR3 totals 14 residues. Trimming pared 1 base from V and 4 bases from J, leaving 10 bases between. Per the germline V gene, CDR1 is SEHNR and CDR2 is FQNEAQ (reference sequence). CDR3 nucleotides: TGTGCCAGCAGCTTAGGCGGGGCGCCCACTGAAGCTTTCTTT. The encoded protein is CASSLGGAPTEAFF.

About this clone: Other nucleotide sequences in the sample specify the same CDR3. The chain couples TRBV12-3 or TRBV12-4 to TRBJ1-5, with D unresolved. V shed 3 bases and J shed 4 bases, with 7 bases lying between them. The CDR3 covers 13 residues. This CDR3 is CASSLNQNQPQHF. Written as DNA, the CDR3 is TGTGCCAGCAGTTTGAACCAGAATCAGCCCCAGCATTTT.

CDR3 coding DNA: TGTGCCAGCAGTTATAACTCTAACTATGGCTACACCTTC. Amino acids: CASSYNSNYGYTF. This sequence joins TRBV6-6 and TRBJ1-2; no clear D. The CDR3 has 13 residues. The V end lost 3 bases, the J end lost 0 bases, and 5 bases lay between the germline ends. Germline-derived CDR1 and CDR2 are MNHNY and SVGAGI (reference sequence).

V and J are TRBV27 and TRBJ2-7, with D unresolved. Germline V CDR1 and CDR2: MNHEY, SMNVEV (reference sequence). V shed 3 bases and J shed 0 bases, with 6 bases lying between them. The CDR3 is made up of 13 amino acids. The CDR3 reads CASSFSVSYEQYF. CDR3 nucleotide sequence: TGTGCCAGCAGTTTCTCAGTCTCCTACGAGCAGTACTTC.

The rearrangement joins TRBV19 to TRBJ1-1; D not resolved. CDR1 is LNHDA and CDR2 is SQIVND in the germline V gene (reference sequence). Trimming removed 5 bases at V and 4 bases at J, with 17 bases between. The CDR3 has 15 residues. This CDR3 is CASSLRVGVSTEAFF. The CDR3 DNA is TGTGCCAGTAGTCTCCGTGTGGGAGTAAGCACTGAAGCTTTCTTT.

This clone was found a few times. J is TRBJ1-3 and V is TRBV30; D is perhaps TRBD1 (6 bases). Germline V gene lookup returns CDR1 GTSNPN and CDR2 SVGIG (reference sequence). The V end was cut by 0 bases, the J end by 1 base, with 10 bases between. CDR3 size: 15 residues. CDR3 protein: CAWSVGAESGNTIYF. The DNA of the CDR3 is TGTGCCTGGAGTGTGGGGGCAGAATCTGGAAACACCATATATTTT.

The chain has TRBV7-3 and TRBJ2-1; the D gene is possibly TRBD1 (5 bases). The CDR3 extends over 16 amino acids. Germline V gene data show CDR1 as SGHTA and CDR2 as FQGTGA. Trimming left V 2 bases short and J 7 bases short, with 18 bases between. CDR3 residues: CASSLGQGKVGNEQFF. Here the CDR3 DNA reads TGTGCCAGCAGCTTAGGTCAGGGAAAAGTAGGTAATGAGCAGTTCTTC. Full variable domain (outside the CDR3, taken from reference TRBV7-3 and TRBJ2-1): GAGVSQTPSNKVTEKGKYVELRCDPISGHTALYWYRQSLGQGPEFLIYFQGTGAADDSGLPNDRFFAVRPEGSVSTLKIQRTERGDSAVYLCASSLGQGKVGNEQFFGPGTRLTVL.

The chain links TRBV11-2 to TRBJ1-3; D remains ambiguous. Looked up from germline, CDR1 is SGHAT and CDR2 is FQNNGV. The CDR3 loop spans 14 amino acids. The V end lost 5 bases, the J end lost 4 bases, and 12 bases lay between the germline ends. This CDR3 reads CASSKAGMGNTIYF. CDR3 coding DNA: TGTGCCAGCAGCAAGGCGGGGATGGGAAACACCATATATTTT.

CDR3 loop: CASSPPGEGTGELFF. CDR3 DNA sequence: TGTGCCAGCAGCCCCCCGGGGGAGGGAACCGGGGAGCTGTTTTTT. The chain links TRBV7-9 to TRBJ2-2; 7 bases agree with TRBD2. Trimming took 5 bases from V and 5 from J; bases not matched to a gene: 8. The CDR3 spans 15 residues. The germline V gene encodes CDR1 SEHNR and CDR2 FQNEAQ (reference sequence). The full variable domain, rest sourced from reference TRBV7-9 and TRBJ2-2, is DTGVSQNPRHKITKRGQNVTFRCDPISEHNRLYWYRQTLGQGPEFLTYFQNEAQLEKSRLLSDRFSAERPKGSFSTLEIQRTEQGDSAMYLCASSPPGEGTGELFFGEGSRLTVL.

The genes are TRBV28 and TRBJ1-1, with D tentatively TRBD1 (5 bases). Germline assignment: CDR1 MDHEN and CDR2 SYDVKM. The germline V and J ends were trimmed by 3 bases and 1 base, with 12 bases remaining between them. The CDR3 runs 15 residues. This chain's CDR3 is CASSFQGYANTEAFF. The CDR3 DNA follows: TGTGCCAGCAGTTTCCAGGGTTATGCGAACACTGAAGCTTTCTTT.

The chain links TRBV3-1 (or the pseudogene TRBV3-2) to TRBJ2-7; 8 bases fit TRBD1. V dropped 6 bases and J dropped 5; count of bases not matched to a gene: 12. This CDR3 has 15 amino acids. Germline values: CDR1 LGHDT, CDR2 YNNKEL (reference sequence). CDR3 in DNA: TGTGCCAGCAGATCATCGACAGGGGCCCCCAACGAGCAGTACTTC. As protein: CASRSSTGAPNEQYF.